These 22 T cell receptor beta chains were sequenced from one sample in a study of T cells in Graves' hyperthyroidism and ophthalmopathy. Researchers took RNA transcripts and amplified the TCR beta CDR3 regions from them. Carried out on the TCR CDR3, a first-round RT-PCR used the HTBI primer set. TCRdb passed the multiplex PCR reads through MiXCR, listing each CDR3 protein once. Here the sample spans about 360,000 distinct CDR3 sequences, roughly 13% being singletons. Specimen: blood. The receptors derive from a woman between 18 and 29 years old with Graves' hyperthyroidism.

This clonotype was detected ten times or more. The rearrangement links TRBV24-1 to TRBJ2-3, with D perhaps matching TRBD1 (6 bases). The germline CDR1 and CDR2 sequences are KGHDR and SFDVKD. The CDR3 totals 15 residues. The V gene lost 9 bases and the J gene lost 0 bases, with 15 bases spanning the gap. DNA of the CDR3: TGTGCCACCCAAAAAGGGACATTTAGCACAGATACGCAGTATTTT. Amino acid sequence: CATQKGTFSTDTQYF.

This clonotype showed up many times. This chain joins TRBV7-2 and TRBJ1-1, with D maybe TRBD1 (5 bases). The V end was cut by 3 bases, the J end by 1 base, with 9 bases between. The CDR3 sequence is 14 residues long. Germline CDR1 and CDR2: SGHTA and FQGNSA. The CDR3 DNA reads as TGTGCCAGCAGCTTCTTCACAGGGAACACTGAAGCTTTCTTT. This sequence encodes CASSFFTGNTEAFF.

This clonotype was recorded at least ten times. V usage is TRBV29-1 and J usage is TRBJ1-1; weak D call: TRBD1 (5 bases). The CDR3 spans 13 residues. Trimming left V 6 bases short and J 5 bases short, with 16 bases between. Germline-derived CDR1 and CDR2 are SQVTM and ANQGSEA. CDR3 sequence: CSVRRDLGTEAFF. CDR3 sequence (DNA): TGCAGCGTGCGACGGGACTTGGGGACTGAAGCTTTCTTT.

This clonotype was found a few times. A much larger clone is a single base away; this may be a read error. The J gene is TRBJ2-7, the V gene TRBV11-2; D gene unclear. The CDR3 has 13 amino acids. Trimming took 5 bases from V and 2 from J, leaving 10 bases between them. CDR1 and CDR2 (germline): SGHAT, FQNNGV. In nucleotides, the CDR3 is TGTGCCAGCAGCGTGGAGACACCCTACGAGCAGTACTTC. Translation: CASSVETPYEQYF. Drawing the rest from reference TRBV11-2 and TRBJ2-7, the complete variable domain is EAGVAQSPRYKIIEKRQSVAFWCNPISGHATLYWYQQILGQGPKLLIQFQNNGVVDDSQLPKDRFSAERLKGVDSTLKIQPAKLEDSAVYLCASSVETPYEQYFGPGTRLTVT.

This clonotype appeared many times. The V and J genes are TRBV6-1 and TRBJ2-1, with D perhaps matching TRBD1 or TRBD2 (5 bases each). The CDR3 contains 15 residues. V lost 5 bases, J lost 6 bases, and 17 bases lay in between. The germline V gene encodes CDR1 MNHNS and CDR2 SASEGT. This chain's CDR3 is CASSYGGGPGNEQFF. The CDR3 region has the DNA TGTGCCAGCAGTTATGGGGGTGGGCCTGGCAATGAGCAGTTCTTC.

This clonotype has ten or more counts. The V and J genes are TRBV6-1 and TRBJ2-6; D is ambiguous. V was pared by 6 bases and J by 2 bases, with 17 bases between. Germline CDR1 and CDR2: MNHNS and SASEGT. The CDR3 runs 17 residues. DNA of the CDR3: TGTGCCAGCAGCCGCGTCATGTACGGAACTGGGGCCAACGTCCTGACTTTC. Residues: CASSRVMYGTGANVLTF.

This clonotype came up many times. Given a much more abundant clone one base away, this may be a read error. The chain has TRBV3-1 and TRBJ2-7; perhaps TRBD1 as D (6 bases). Germline CDR1 LGHDT, CDR2 YNNKEL (reference sequence). V was shortened by 1 base and J by 6 bases, with 7 bases between the two germline ends. The CDR3 runs to 12 residues. The CDR3 here is CASSQARGEQYF. The CDR3 DNA is TGTGCCAGCAGCCAAGCCAGGGGCGAGCAGTACTTC.

This clonotype was recorded a few times. The chain employs TRBV10-3 and TRBJ1-1; possible D gene TRBD1, 5 bases. Trimming pared 0 bases from V and 10 bases from J, leaving 18 bases between. The CDR3 runs to 15 residues. Germline loops: CDR1 ENHRY, CDR2 SYGVKD. CDR3 sequence reads: CAISESADQGSVAFF. The CDR3 DNA sequence: TGTGCCATCAGTGAGTCCGCGGACCAGGGTAGTGTAGCTTTCTTT.

In this sample, this clonotype turned up many times. The V and J genes are TRBV18 and TRBJ2-1, with 10 nucleotides matching TRBD2. Germline values: CDR1 KGHSH, CDR2 LQKENI. V lost 2 bases, J lost 6 bases, and 1 base stayed unmatched. CDR3 length equals 14 residues. The CDR3 DNA is TGTGCCAGCTCACCAGGGACTAGCGTCAATGAGCAGTTCTTC. Its protein is CASSPGTSVNEQFF.

This clonotype was detected ten times or more. The chain combines TRBV20-1 with TRBJ2-7, with a weak D call TRBD1 (5 bases). Germline CDR1 and CDR2: DFQATT and SNEGSKA (reference sequence). CDR3 size: 14 residues. Trimming pared 3 bases from V and 2 bases from J, leaving 14 bases between. This CDR3 is CSASVMGPPYEQYF. For the CDR3, the DNA is TGCAGTGCTAGCGTCATGGGGCCGCCCTACGAGCAGTACTTC.

This clonotype was seen at least ten times. This chain links TRBV14 with TRBJ1-1; no definite D call. Germline loops: CDR1 SGHDN, CDR2 FVKESK. The CDR3 runs 13 residues. Trimming pared 2 bases from V and 9 bases from J, leaving 13 bases between. CDR3 amino acids: CASSQILWNQAFF. CDR3 coding DNA: TGTGCCAGCAGCCAAATCCTATGGAATCAAGCTTTCTTT.

This clonotype was recorded at least ten times. The chain has TRBV7-9 and TRBJ1-4; no clear D. Trimming removed 5 bases from V and 4 bases from J, with 11 bases in between. Germline-derived CDR1 and CDR2 are SEHNR and FQNEAQ (reference sequence). The CDR3 length is 14 residues. The CDR3 DNA follows: TGTGCCAGCAGCCCGGCCGGGGTTAATGAAAAACTGTTTTTT. Translating gives CASSPAGVNEKLFF.

This clonotype appeared many times. This chain connects TRBV28 to TRBJ2-5; 12 positions match TRBD2. Germline V gene data show CDR1 as MDHEN and CDR2 as SYDVKM. Germline trimming cut 5 bases from V and 9 bases from J; bases unmatched to any gene: 7. This CDR3 is 14 amino acids long. CDR3 DNA: TGTGCCAGCAGTCCCGGACTAGCGGGACGGGCCCAGTACTTC. It yields the protein CASSPGLAGRAQYF. Using reference TRBV28 and TRBJ2-5 for the parts outside the CDR3, the full variable domain is DVKVTQSSRYLVKRTGEKVFLECVQDMDHENMFWYRQDPGLGLRLIYFSYDVKMKEKGDIPEGYSVSREKKERFSLILESASTNQTSMYLCASSPGLAGRAQYFGPGTRLLVL.

This clonotype was counted ten times or more. V is TRBV27 and J is TRBJ1-5; D may be TRBD1 (6 bases). The CDR3 consists of 18 residues. Germline-derived CDR1 and CDR2 are MNHEY and SMNVEV (reference sequence). Trimming removed 2 bases at V and 0 bases at J, with 17 bases between. The DNA for the CDR3 is TGTGCCAGCAGTTTAAGTAGGGGGACCGATTATAGCAATCAGCCCCAGCATTTT. It specifies CASSLSRGTDYSNQPQHF.

This clonotype came up many times. The chain combines TRBV15 with TRBJ2-3, with 7 bases matching TRBD1. The V gene's germline CDR1 is LNHNV and CDR2 YYDKDF (reference sequence). The ends lost 3 bases at V and 3 bases at J; junction bases unmatched: 3. The CDR3 is 14 amino acids. The DNA for the CDR3 is TGTGCCACCAGCAGCCCAGGGGGAACAGATACGCAGTATTTT. As protein: CATSSPGGTDTQYF.

This clonotype was detected a few times. One base away lies a much larger clone, so this may be a sequencing read error. The J gene is TRBJ2-3, the V gene TRBV28, with a tentative D call TRBD1 (5 bases). This CDR3 spans 15 amino acids. Between the trimmed V and J ends, which lost 8 bases and 1 base, there was a span of 16 bases. CDR1 is MDHEN and CDR2 is SYDVKM in the germline V gene. The CDR3 loop reads CASGFRAAGTDTQYF. CDR3 DNA: TGTGCCAGCGGCTTCAGGGCCGCAGGCACAGATACGCAGTATTTT.

This clonotype was counted ten times or more. One end of the junction does not line up with germline, which may come from a read error. The CDR3 loop is CASSPSGHPDRHF. DNA of the CDR3: TGTGCCAGCAGCCCCAGCGGACACCCGGACAGGCACTTC. The chain employs TRBV13 and TRBJ2-5; 7 nucleotides agree with TRBD1. This CDR3 comprises 13 residues. Germline values: CDR1 PRHDT, CDR2 FYEKMQ (reference sequence).

V usage is TRBV3-1 and J usage is TRBJ1-2, with 8 bases lining up with TRBD1. V shed 5 bases, J shed 8 bases, and the junction held 10 bases outside the gene matches. Per the germline V gene, CDR1 is LGHDT and CDR2 is YNNKEL (reference sequence). The CDR3 runs to 14 residues. The CDR3 bases are TGTGCCAGCAGCTTTCGAGACAGGGGAGAAGGCTACACCTTC. This translates into CASSFRDRGEGYTF. The full variable domain, in which reference TRBV3-1 and TRBJ1-2 provide the parts outside the CDR3, is DTAVSQTPKYLVTQMGNDKSIKCEQNLGHDTMYWYKQDSKKFLKIMFSYNNKELIINETVPNRFSPKSPDKAHLNLHINSLELGDSAVYFCASSFRDRGEGYTFGSGTRLTVV.

This clonotype was counted many times. V usage is TRBV20-1 and J usage is TRBJ2-7, with TRBD1 matching over 9 bases. The CDR3 is 14 residues long. In germline, CDR1 is DFQATT, CDR2 SNEGSKA (reference sequence). The J segment lost 5 bases and the V segment lost 4 bases, leaving 9 bases of the junction unmatched. CDR3 bases: TGCAGTGCTACCGGGACAGGGTGGATTAACGAGCAGTACTTC. Protein: CSATGTGWINEQYF.

Concerning this clonotype itself: Possible read error: a much larger clone is one base away. The J gene is TRBJ2-7, the V gene TRBV20-1; no clear D gene. CDR3 length: 15 residues. Trimming stripped 1 base from V and 2 bases from J, with 15 bases between. Germline CDR1 is DFQATT and CDR2 is SNEGSKA (reference sequence). CDR3 sequence (DNA): TGCAGTGCTAGAGTCGTACTAACCGAGACCTACGAGCAGTACTTC. Translating gives CSARVVLTETYEQYF.

This clonotype has a count of ten or more. The CDR3 DNA sequence: TGTGCCAGCTCACCACAGGGAAAAGAAAAACTGTTTTTT. Encoded protein: CASSPQGKEKLFF. The chain recombines TRBV18 with TRBJ1-4; the D is unclear. CDR3 length: 13 residues. Between the trimmed V and J ends, which lost 1 base and 8 bases, there was a span of 8 bases. Germline V gives CDR1 KGHSH, CDR2 LQKENI. The variable domain in full, completed from reference TRBV18 and TRBJ1-4, reads NAGVMQNPRHLVRRRGQEARLRCSPMKGHSHVYWYRQLPEEGLKFMVYLQKENIIDESGMPKERFSAEFPKEGPSILRIQQVVRGDSAAYFCASSPQGKEKLFFGSGTQLSVL.

The rearrangement joins TRBV6-1 to TRBJ1-2; TRBD1 matches 8 bases. The length of the CDR3 is 16 residues. Germline lookup yields CDR1 MNHNS and CDR2 SASEGT. The V and J ends lost 4 bases and 0 bases, in that order; junction bases with no gene match: 7. The CDR3 nucleotides read TGTGCCAGCAGTGGCTTCGGGACAGGAGCTAACTATGGCTACACCTTC. It codes for CASSGFGTGANYGYTF.